These 25 T cell receptor beta chains were sequenced from one sample in a study of breast tumors, draining lymph nodes, adjacent tissues. MiXCR, run by TCRdb on the multiplex PCR reads, gives a single entry per CDR3 protein. The sample yields 200,000 to 250,000 distinct CDR3 sequences, 30% to 35% seen once. Samples came from axillary lymph nodes draining the breast cancer. The sample consisted of axillary lymph node tissue. These receptors all come from a female donor with breast cancer. Some clones in this sample may be carry-over from other donors' samples.

This clonotype was seen many times. V is TRBV7-3 and J is TRBJ2-3; D unclear. The CDR3 length is 14 residues. Germline V gene sequence: CDR1 SGHTA, CDR2 FQGTGA. Between the trimmed V and J ends, which lost 0 bases and 1 base, there was a span of 5 bases. The CDR3 coding sequence is TGTGCCAGCAGCTTAACCTCCGGCACAGATACGCAGTATTTT. This gives the protein CASSLTSGTDTQYF.

This chain uses TRBV28 with TRBJ1-2; tentative D call: TRBD1 (6 bases). CDR3 size: 12 residues. Germline V gene sequence: CDR1 MDHEN, CDR2 SYDVKM. The germline V and J ends were trimmed by 5 bases and 8 bases, with 12 bases remaining between them. CDR3 protein: CASSPQGTGYTF. CDR3 in DNA: TGTGCCAGCAGTCCGCAGGGGACAGGCTACACCTTC.

In regard to this clonotype: It is unclear where the CDR3 begins or ends on the DNA, so no DNA is shown, and the CDR3 is as TCRdb lists it. The chain uses TRBV7-9 and TRBJ1-2; the table's D call TRBD1 went unverified against the DNA. The CDR3 has 21 residues if both end residues are counted. The germline gives CDR1 SEHNR, CDR2 FQNEAQ (reference sequence). The CDR3 sequence is CASSFYICSAREVPPAYGYTF.

This clonotype was picked up many times. The rearrangement joins TRBV10-3 to TRBJ1-5; D might be TRBD1 (6 bases). V shed 4 bases and J shed 0 bases, with 7 bases lying between them. In germline, CDR1 is ENHRY, CDR2 SYGVKD. The CDR3 consists of 14 residues. Written as DNA, the CDR3 is TGTGCCATCAGTGCAGGGGATAGCAATCAGCCCCAGCATTTT. This translates into CAISAGDSNQPQHF.

This clonotype was detected ten times or more. The chain combines TRBV7-3 with TRBJ2-3, with TRBD2 matching 13 bases. With 5 bases clipped from V and 3 bases from J, the junction kept 14 bases outside the gene matches. The germline gives CDR1 SGHTA, CDR2 FQGTGA. This CDR3 is 19 amino acids long. CDR3 DNA sequence: TGTGCCAGCAGCCCTAGCCCAAGTATACTAGCGGGAGGGACAGATACGCAGTATTTT. As protein: CASSPSPSILAGGTDTQYF.

This clonotype was recorded many times. As DNA, the CDR3 is TGTGCCAGCAGCTTATTCGCGGGGCCCTACAATGAGCAGTTCTTC. Translated, it gives CASSLFAGPYNEQFF. The J gene is TRBJ2-1, the V gene TRBV7-8; a weak D match, TRBD2 (6 bases). The germline V and J ends were trimmed by 2 bases and 2 bases, with 10 bases remaining between them. In germline, CDR1 is SGHVS, CDR2 FQNEAQ. This CDR3 region has 15 residues.

Ten or more counts support this clonotype. The chain employs TRBV2 and TRBJ2-2; TRBD2 matches at 8 bases. Trimming took 5 bases from V and 1 from J; bases not matched to a gene: 6. This CDR3 comprises 16 residues. Germline V lookup: CDR1 SNHLY, CDR2 FYNNEI. In DNA, the CDR3 is TGTGCCAGCAGTTCCTGGACTAGCCTGAACACCGGGGAGCTGTTTTTT. This encodes CASSSWTSLNTGELFF. Full variable domain (missing parts from reference TRBV2 and TRBJ2-2): EPEVTQTPSHQVTQMGQEVILRCVPISNHLYFYWYRQILGQKVEFLVSFYNNEISEKSEIFDDQFSVERPDGSNFTLKIRSTKLEDSAMYFCASSSWTSLNTGELFFGEGSRLTVL.

This clonotype was observed many times. V usage is TRBV7-9 and J usage is TRBJ2-5; D gene unclear. The CDR3 sequence is 15 residues long. V was cut by 2 bases and J by 4 bases, with 14 bases left in between. Germline V gives CDR1 SEHNR, CDR2 FQNEAQ (reference sequence). CDR3 sequence reads: CASSLQPTPGETQYF. DNA for the CDR3: TGTGCCAGCAGCTTACAACCGACCCCGGGAGAGACCCAGTACTTC.

The sample holds many counts of this clonotype. The J gene is TRBJ2-7, the V gene TRBV20-1, with D possibly being TRBD1 or TRBD2 (5 bases each). Germline V gene sequence: CDR1 DFQATT, CDR2 SNEGSKA (reference sequence). The CDR3 has 17 amino acids. Trimming removed 1 base at V and 1 base at J, with 20 bases between. CDR3 sequence reads: CSARATGTKKRSYEQYF. For the CDR3, the DNA is TGCAGTGCTAGAGCTACCGGGACCAAGAAACGATCCTACGAGCAGTACTTC.

V and J are TRBV24-1 and TRBJ1-5, with 7 nucleotides matching TRBD1. The ends lost 3 bases at V and 6 bases at J; junction bases unmatched: 13. This CDR3 comprises 17 residues. From germline, CDR1 is KGHDR and CDR2 SFDVKD. CDR3 nucleotide sequence: TGTGCCACCAGTGATCGCGACAGGGATCGGCTTGGTCAGCCCCAGCATTTT. Translating gives CATSDRDRDRLGQPQHF.

V is TRBV15 and J is TRBJ1-2; TRBD1 aligns across 10 bases. The CDR3 totals 15 residues. Germline assignment: CDR1 LNHNV and CDR2 YYDKDF (reference sequence). V trimming: 5 bases; J trimming: 2 bases; junction bases outside the gene matches: 5. The CDR3 sequence: CATSQGTGANYGYTF. As DNA, the CDR3 is TGTGCCACCAGCCAAGGGACAGGGGCCAACTATGGCTACACCTTC.

This clonotype was detected ten times or more. The chain combines TRBV20-1 with TRBJ2-2, with 10 bases aligning to TRBD1. The J segment lost 6 bases and the V segment lost 2 bases, leaving 9 bases of the junction unmatched. CDR3 length: 16 residues. Germline-derived CDR1 and CDR2 are DFQATT and SNEGSKA (reference sequence). The chain's CDR3 is CSARNLGQGKSGELFF. The CDR3 DNA is TGCAGTGCTAGAAACTTGGGACAGGGGAAATCCGGGGAGCTGTTTTTT.

This chain connects TRBV2 to TRBJ2-1, with 9 bases identical to TRBD2. Germline V lookup: CDR1 SNHLY, CDR2 FYNNEI. J gave up 6 bases and V 4 bases, and 4 bases lay outside the gene matches. CDR3 size: 14 residues. The chain's CDR3 is CASSASTSGNEQFF. CDR3 DNA: TGTGCCAGCAGTGCCTCGACTAGCGGCAATGAGCAGTTCTTC.

In its sample, this clonotype was seen many times. This chain joins TRBV20-1 and TRBJ2-1; 15 bases line up with TRBD2. This CDR3 contains 14 residues. CDR1 is DFQATT, CDR2 SNEGSKA, per germline (reference sequence). Trimming removed 5 bases from V and 8 bases from J; junction bases left unmatched: 4. This CDR3 is CSAGTSGGYYEQFF. The CDR3, as DNA: TGCAGTGCTGGGACTAGCGGGGGGTACTATGAGCAGTTCTTC.

With regard to this clonotype: One end of the junction does not line up with germline, which may come from a read error. This chain connects TRBV6-6 to TRBJ2-3; D is undetermined. CDR3 length: 13 residues. Germline V lookup: CDR1 MNHNY, CDR2 SVGAGI (reference sequence). The CDR3 here is CASSHSLSSTQYF. CDR3 bases: TGTGCCAGCAGTCACTCGCTTTCCAGTACGCAGTATTTT.

The V and J genes are TRBV11-2 and TRBJ1-1; no definite D call. V lost 3 bases and J lost 1, with 9 bases in between. Germline lookup yields CDR1 SGHAT and CDR2 FQNNGV. CDR3 length: 14 residues. CDR3 sequence (DNA): TGTGCCAGCAGCTTCCGGGATCAGAACACTGAAGCTTTCTTT. Residues: CASSFRDQNTEAFF.

This clonotype has only a few counts. The rearrangement uses TRBV18 and TRBJ2-7; D unresolved. CDR3 length equals 12 residues. V was shortened by 3 bases and J by 9 bases, with 12 bases between the two germline ends. Germline loops: CDR1 KGHSH, CDR2 LQKENI. CDR3 sequence: CASSPGPDGQYF. In DNA form, the CDR3 reads TGTGCCAGCTCACCCGGACCGGACGGGCAGTACTTC.

This clonotype occurred many times. This sequence joins TRBV6-6 and TRBJ2-7, with 8 bases lining up with TRBD2. This CDR3 region has 14 residues. The V gene's germline CDR1 is MNHNY and CDR2 SVGAGI (reference sequence). Trimming took 7 bases from V and 3 from J; bases not matched to a gene: 8. CDR3 DNA sequence: TGTGCCAGCACTATACGGGGGGGTCTCTACGAGCAGTACTTC. Translated, it gives CASTIRGGLYEQYF.

The chain has TRBV3-1 and TRBJ1-2; maybe TRBD1 (6 bases). CDR1 and CDR2 (germline): LGHDT, YNNKEL (reference sequence). The CDR3 is 16 residues long. Between the trimmed V and J ends, which lost 2 bases and 4 bases, there was a span of 17 bases. DNA of the CDR3: TGTGCCAGCAGCCAAACTCCGGCGGGGGGCAGCTATGGCTACACCTTC. Protein: CASSQTPAGGSYGYTF. Drawing the rest from reference TRBV3-1 and TRBJ1-2, the complete variable domain is DTAVSQTPKYLVTQMGNDKSIKCEQNLGHDTMYWYKQDSKKFLKIMFSYNNKELIINETVPNRFSPKSPDKAHLNLHINSLELGDSAVYFCASSQTPAGGSYGYTFGSGTRLTVV.

This clonotype was observed at least ten times. The CDR3 DNA is TGCGCCAGCAGCCAAGATAAAGCAACTAATGAAAAACTGTTTTTT. Its protein is CASSQDKATNEKLFF. The chain recombines TRBV4-3 with TRBJ1-4; D is unclear. Per the germline V gene, CDR1 is LGHNA and CDR2 is YSLEER. The V end lost 0 bases, the J end lost 0 bases, and 5 bases lay between the germline ends. This CDR3 spans 15 amino acids.

J is TRBJ1-1 and V is TRBV20-1, with 9 bases matching TRBD1. J was trimmed by 5 bases and V by 3 bases; bases with no gene match: 1. Germline CDR1 reads DFQATT; CDR2 reads SNEGSKA (reference sequence). The CDR3 totals 12 residues. The CDR3 loop is CSARDRGTEAFF. DNA for the CDR3: TGCAGTGCTAGGGACAGGGGAACTGAAGCTTTCTTT.

This clonotype showed up many times. CDR3: CSADDRVSNQPQHF. In DNA, the CDR3 is TGCAGTGCTGATGACAGGGTAAGCAATCAGCCCCAGCATTTT. The chain joins TRBV20-1 to TRBJ1-5; 7 bases line up with TRBD1. Trimming cost V 5 bases and J 1 base; bases outside gene matches: 5. The CDR3 length is 14 residues. Germline CDR1 and CDR2: DFQATT and SNEGSKA (reference sequence).

The chain is built from TRBV19 and TRBJ2-2; possibly TRBD2 for D (6 bases). CDR1 and CDR2 from the germline V gene are LNHDA and SQIVND (reference sequence). The length of the CDR3 is 16 residues. V lost 0 bases and J 4 bases, leaving 12 bases between the germline ends. CDR3 protein: CASSIEGRPFTGELFF. CDR3 bases: TGTGCCAGTAGTATAGAAGGGAGGCCCTTCACCGGGGAGCTGTTTTTT.

A few counts support this clonotype. This CDR3 is CASSHPDRGNSPLHF. CDR3 in DNA: TGTGCCAGCAGTCACCCGGACAGGGGAAATTCACCCCTCCACTTT. The chain couples TRBV6-7 to TRBJ1-6; 9 nucleotides align to TRBD1. TRBV6-7 is an ORF; its function is uncertain. This CDR3 spans 15 amino acids. V lost 5 bases, J lost 7 bases, and 6 bases stayed unmatched.

This clonotype was found many times. The chain carries TRBV5-5 and TRBJ2-6, with a weak D call TRBD2 (6 bases). The V gene lost 0 bases and the J gene lost 4 bases, with 14 bases spanning the gap. The CDR3 is made up of 17 amino acids. Germline loops: CDR1 SGHKS, CDR2 YYEKEE (reference sequence). CDR3 amino acids: CASSLAISAGGANVLTF. CDR3 DNA sequence: TGTGCCAGCAGCTTGGCTATCTCCGCGGGAGGGGCCAACGTCCTGACTTTC.